These 5 T cell receptor beta chains share one sample of origin, sequenced in a study of T cell repertoires in cytomegalovirus infection. TCRdb fed the reads into MiXCR, producing one record per CDR3 protein. The table lists hundreds of thousands of distinct CDR3 sequences, under 35% of them singletons, with 20% in the top ten. No antigen has been identified for these receptors. Sample: cultured PBMCs, taken from culture after CMV antigen stimulation. The receptors here all came from a human donor in good health (CMV status not recorded). Some clones in this sample may be carry-over from other donors' samples.

The V and J genes are TRBV19 and TRBJ1-1; D might be TRBD1 (6 bases). CDR1 LNHDA and CDR2 SQIVND come from the germline V gene (reference sequence). CDR3 size: 14 residues. Trimming shortened V by 3 bases and J by 1 base, and 9 bases separated the two germline ends. CDR3 nucleotides: TGTGCCAGTAGTATGGTACAGGGGAACACTGAAGCTTTCTTT. It encodes CASSMVQGNTEAFF.

The genes are TRBV27 and TRBJ2-7, with a possible D match to TRBD1 (5 bases). From germline, CDR1 is MNHEY and CDR2 SMNVEV (reference sequence). The CDR3 loop spans 16 amino acids. Trimming removed 7 bases from V and 2 bases from J, with 21 bases in between. The CDR3 here is CASNRPLGVSPYEQYF. CDR3 bases: TGTGCCAGCAATCGACCCTTAGGGGTTTCCCCCTACGAGCAGTACTTC.

This clonotype was counted only a few times. The rearrangement links TRBV12-3 or TRBV12-4 to TRBJ2-5; D possibly corresponds to TRBD2 (5 bases). The CDR3 spans 14 residues. V gave up 3 bases and J gave up 5 bases, with 13 bases separating them. The CDR3 nucleotides are TGTGCCAGCAGTTTCTACGTTCCGGGGGAGACCCAGTACTTC. This translates into CASSFYVPGETQYF.

This CDR3 reads CRPLPATAQDSNEKLFF. CDR3 nucleotides: TGCAGGCCACTCCCCGCAACCGCTCAAGACTCAAATGAAAAACTGTTTTTT. The chain employs TRBV20-1 and TRBJ1-4; D remains unclear. The CDR3 runs 17 residues. CDR1 and CDR2 (germline): DFQATT, SNEGSKA (reference sequence).

The chain combines TRBV11-1 with TRBJ2-1, with D unclear. The CDR3 totals 13 residues. The germline V gene encodes CDR1 SGHAT and CDR2 FQDESV (reference sequence). V lost 1 base and J 10 bases, leaving 11 bases between the germline ends. The CDR3 region has the DNA TGTGCCAGCAGCTTAGGACCACTGGAGGAGCAGTTCTTC. Protein sequence: CASSLGPLEEQFF.